Included here is one T cell receptor (beta chain) sequence, with context. These data originate in a study of blood T cell repertoires in COVID-19. CDR1 and CDR2 (germline): SNHLY, FYNNEI. The CDR3 has 15 residues. V was trimmed by 7 bases and J by 2 bases, leaving 18 bases between them. Original analysis: Reference gene primer amplification in the assay estimated nucleated cell counts. This table comes from immunoSEQ multiplex PCR, and its TCRdb copy is limited to in-frame clones, with some not included. D and trimming were read from the DNA, whereas the V and J calls and clone size are those reported in that table. Of approximately 200,000 clones in the sample, roughly 82% are singletons; the top ten hold approximately 12%. Cohort allocation depended upon clinical history that participants reported. Among Cohort 3 donors, those recovered had two negative PCRs, clearance, or symptom resolution.

Sequencing was carried out using PBMCs or T cells enriched from blood (not recorded which). The sequence came from a man aged 35 to 55 who had recovered from COVID-19. The chain has TRBV2 and TRBJ2-7; TRBD2 is a possible D gene (6 bases). CDR3 sequence: CASTMGGERTYEQYV. As DNA, the CDR3 is TGTGCCAGCACAATGGGAGGAGAGAGGACCTACGAGCAGTACGTC.